This TCR beta chain emerged from a study of lymphopenia after photon versus proton radiotherapy. Concerning this clone: Its antigen is still unknown.

TCRdb keeps only in-frame clones here, not all; method: immunoSEQ multiplex PCR. The table shows 9,500 to 15,000 clones, with roughly 90% occurring only once. This CDR3 is 15 amino acids long. The V segment lost 6 bases and the J segment 9 bases; nucleotides outside the gene matches: 13. The germline V gene has CDR1 SGHAT and CDR2 FQNNGV. Whole-study findings and limits: Photon-treated patients lost naive T cells and TCR diversity; proton-treated stayed stable. After the lymphocyte nadir, photon-treated repertoires showed oligoclonal expansion, especially of CD8+ Temra cells. In patients who died, overall survival fell as post-nadir TCR diversity dropped more. Survival link was tested only in deceased patients; proton benefit remains a possibility.

The chain employs TRBV11-2 and TRBJ2-7, with 11 bases lining up with TRBD2. The TCR sequence derives from a man aged 60 to 75 with pancreatic cancer. The material was peripheral blood, obtained from a patient treated with proton-based radiotherapy. The CDR3 loop reads CASSVAGTSGLGQYF. The DNA of the CDR3 is TGTGCCAGCAGTGTCGCGGGGACTAGCGGCTTAGGGCAGTACTTC.